This entry concerns a single T cell receptor beta chain. This clonotype occurred many times. Its antigen is not yet known. Within one base of it there is no much larger clone, and no base qualities were kept. Taken with the paper, the label for time point translates to: persistent/refractory GD, antithyroid drugs over 5 years with positive TRAb. For both TCR sequencing and RNA sequencing, RNA was extracted from PBMCs using TRIzol. The diagnosis of Graves' disease was made according to American Thyroid Association guidelines. Patients for the study were recruited at an endocrinology department in Xi'an, China. Each patient gave 7 to 9.5 milliliters of peripheral blood, collected in an EDTA anticoagulant tube. PBMCs were isolated by Ficoll Paque Plus density gradient separation without further T cell sorting. An Agilent 2100 Bioanalyzer and agarose gel were used to assess RNA quality, and a NanoDrop 2000 was used to measure RNA concentration.

V lost 6 bases and J lost 0 bases; the stretch between them is 14 bases long. From cysteine to phenylalanine, the CDR3 is 16 amino acids long. The kept DNA is CDR3 alone, 48 bases in frame from the first base. This entry is derived from a study of regulatory T cells in long-lasting Graves disease (dated by TCRdb to 2020 to 2022). Context from the whole study: To count as having persistent Graves' disease, a patient had to have received antithyroid drug treatment for over 5 years with TSH receptor autoantibodies remaining persistently positive. Patients with persistent Graves' disease were compared with patients with newly diagnosed Graves' disease using TCR sequencing and RNA sequencing of peripheral blood. TCR sequencing covered around 13 persistent and around 20 newly diagnosed Graves' disease patients, approximately 33 samples in total. The study took place in China and was registered as a clinical trial. Antithyroid drugs had been taken for about 10.3 years on average by persistent Graves' disease patients in the clinical cohort. The full study reports these points: Persistent disease showed preferential use of TRBV28, TRBJ1-2 and TRBJ2-5, whereas newly diagnosed disease favored TRBV20-1 and TRBJ2-1. Sequencing and analysis were restricted to the TCR beta chain. Because the primary lesion, thyroid tissue, could not be accessed, the study looked at peripheral blood alone. Compared with newly diagnosed patients, persistent Graves' disease patients had lower TCR Shannon entropy and fewer highly expanded clones, which suggests clonal expansion. The small sample size was acknowledged by the authors as a limitation that may reduce accuracy. A larger number of public clonotypes was shared among persistent patients (around 2,500) than among newly diagnosed patients (about 990).

The library was made by multiplex PCR. Instrument used: Illumina HiSeq 4000. TCR beta libraries were built with iRepertoire HTBI primers and Arm-PCR amplification of CDR3 regions. Before sequencing, the PCR products went through gel purification. The published analysis was carried out like this. Gene usage analysis of CDR3 amino acid clonotypes used the approximately 62 TRBV and 12 to 15 TRBJ segments found across samples. Filtered high-quality paired reads were merged into contigs using COPE and FqMerger. BLAST was used to align contigs to the IMGT TRBV, TRBD and TRBJ reference genes, and CDR3 was defined following IMGT. Highly expanded clones were defined as clonotypes with a frequency above 0.1%. Shannon entropy was used to measure repertoire diversity, and the Gini coefficient was used to measure V-J evenness. A clonotype found in more than one individual was treated as public. TCRdb cleaned the public reads at Q25 with fastp, built clones with MiXCR and kept in-frame beta chains. Records with the same CDR3 protein are collapsed into one entry carrying the most frequent genes and DNA. TCRdb, not the authors, supplied the V and J calls. This sample comprises around 400,000 distinct CDR3 sequences, roughly 23% of them detected only once. Around an eighth of the sample is in the top ten clones.

The sequencing here drew on peripheral blood mononuclear cells (PBMCs), taken when the disease was refractory, from a patient treated with antithyroid drugs. The sequence was collected from a female donor with Graves disease. The chain is assembled from TRBV12-3 or TRBV12-4 and TRBJ2-2, with the D gene call left open. The CDR3 protein sequence reads: CASSLSRGTNTGELFF. The sequenced DNA: TGTGCCAGCAGCCTTTCCCGCGGCACGAACACCGGGGAGCTGTTTTTT.